The rows below give T cell receptor beta chains drawn from one sample of a study of blood T cell repertoires in COVID-19. Generated by immunoSEQ multiplex PCR, the TCRdb table keeps only in-frame clones and is missing some. The sample carries around 130,000 clones, approximately 84% recorded once. Material for sequencing was peripheral blood. These receptors all come from a woman aged 55 to 70 with acute or convalescent COVID-19. CDR3s include the opening cysteine and the closing phenylalanine or tryptophan. A D gene is named only where the DNA matches it firmly. Only some rows state a clone size, as once, few, many or a class for expanded clones.

D gene,J gene,V gene,clone size,CDR3 DNA,CDR3 protein
NA,TRBJ1-6,TRBV2,NA,TGTGCCAGCAGTGAGGGAGACGGAGACTATAATTCACCCCTCCACTTT,CASSEGDGDYNSPLHF
TRBD2,TRBJ2-5,TRBV5-1,NA,TGCGCCAGCAGCCCTAACGGCGGGGGGCTACAAGAGACCCAGTACTTC,CASSPNGGGLQETQYF
NA,TRBJ1-1,TRBV19,NA,TGTGCCAGTAGTATCGGGTGGAACACTGAAGCTTTCTTT,CASSIGWNTEAFF
NA,TRBJ1-5,TRBV6-2/TRBV6-3,few,TGTGCCAGCAGTTACCCTGCAGGGTGGGGAAATCAGCCCCAGCATTTT,CASSYPAGWGNQPQHF
NA,TRBJ2-1,TRBV30,once,TGTGCCTGGATTGGGGGCCGATACAATGAGCAGTTCTTC,CAWIGGRYNEQFF
NA,TRBJ1-3,TRBV9,few,TGTGCCAGCAGCCCTCTTTGGGGGGACGGTGGAAACACCATATATTTT,CASSPLWGDGGNTIYF
NA,TRBJ2-7,TRBV5-1,NA,TGCGCCAGCAGCTTGGGGTCAGGTCTCTCCTACGAGCAGTACTTC,CASSLGSGLSYEQYF
NA,TRBJ1-1,TRBV7-2,NA,TGTGCCAGCAGCTTAGCTCCAGGGAACACTGAAGCTTTCTTT,CASSLAPGNTEAFF
TRBD1,TRBJ2-5,TRBV3-1/TRBV3-2,NA,TGTGCCAGCAGCCAAGGACAGGGGACCCAGTACTTC,CASSQGQGTQYF
TRBD1,TRBJ1-6,TRBV9,NA,TGTGCCAGCGGCAGGGGGAATTCACCCCTCCACTTT,CASGRGNSPLHF
TRBD2,TRBJ2-5,TRBV10-2,NA,TGCGCCAGCAGGGATACGGGACTAGCGGAAGAGACCCAGTACTTC,CASRDTGLAEETQYF
NA,TRBJ2-2,TRBV5-1,NA,TGCGCCAGCAGCTTGACGGGGTTACCCGGGGAGCTGTTTTTT,CASSLTGLPGELFF
TRBD1,TRBJ1-5,TRBV29-1,NA,TGCAGCGTTGGCAGGGGGCGAGATCAGCCCCAGCATTTT,CSVGRGRDQPQHF
TRBD2,TRBJ2-3,TRBV20-1,NA,TGCAGTGCTAGTCCGACTAGCGGGGGGGGGAATACGCAGTATTTT,CSASPTSGGGNTQYF
TRBD1,TRBJ2-1,TRBV9,NA,TGTGCCAGCAGCGAAGACAGGGGGCAAATGTACAATGAGCAGTTCTTC,CASSEDRGQMYNEQFF
NA,TRBJ1-1,TRBV6-5,NA,TGTGCCAGCAGTTACTCTGAGGGCAACACTGAAGCTTTCTTT,CASSYSEGNTEAFF
NA,TRBJ2-3,TRBV5-1,NA,TGCGCCAGCAGCTCACAGATGACAGATACGCAGTATTTT,CASSSQMTDTQYF
NA,TRBJ1-6,TRBV3-1/TRBV3-2,NA,TGTGCCAGCAGCCCTTTCCTAGAATCCTATAATTCACCCCTCCACTTT,CASSPFLESYNSPLHF
NA,TRBJ1-2,TRBV3-1/TRBV3-2,NA,TGTGCCAGCAGCCTCCAAAGAGGGTATGGCTACACCTTC,CASSLQRGYGYTF
TRBD1,TRBJ1-1,TRBV2,NA,TGTGCCAGCAGTGAAGCGCGAACAGGGGGCACTGAAGCTTTCTTT,CASSEARTGGTEAFF